This record looks at one T cell receptor beta chain sequence and its context. Its antigen is unknown. There are 15 residues in the CDR3. V was cut by 2 bases and J by 0 bases, with 10 bases left in between. The germline V gene encodes CDR1 SGHVS and CDR2 FNYEAQ. The sample comes from a study of T cell responses to AZD1222 COVID-19 vaccine. Sequencing used immunoSEQ multiplex PCR; TCRdb keeps in-frame clones, though not all of them. The table lists about 140,000 clones, roughly 91% of them singletons. Study-wide results and limits: Every sample of the repertoires postdated the peak T cell response.

The source material was peripheral blood, sampled 28 days after the second AZD1222 dose. The chain is built from TRBV7-6 and TRBJ1-1, with D maybe TRBD1 (5 bases). The receptor was isolated from an adult who received the AZD1222 COVID-19 vaccine. The CDR3 here is CASSLWQGMNTEAFF. The CDR3 bases are TGTGCCAGCAGCTTATGGCAGGGAATGAACACTGAAGCTTTCTTT.